This T cell receptor (beta chain) appears in the sequencing data of a study of shared T cell receptors in the human thymus (TCRdb year 2021). A note on the overall study: The study examined how self-reactive, shared T-cell receptor alpha chains are generated in the human thymus.

Note on this clone: It has no known antigen specificity. No base qualities exist here, and no much larger clone lies one base off it.

From the cysteine through the phenylalanine, the CDR3 covers 15 amino acids. Of the read, only the CDR3 DNA is kept; its 45 bases are in frame from base 1. V is cut back by 2 bases and J by 6 bases, with 8 bases in the junction unmatched. CDR1 MNHNS and CDR2 SASEGT are derived from the germline V gene. The library came from the immunoSEQ multiplex PCR assay. In TCRdb, the immuneACCESS table is reduced to in-frame sequences with V and J assigned. These tables do not hold every clone; where another copy was compared, an unresolved V gene accounts for under half, and the others remain unexplained. The sample yields some 700,000 clones; 85% to 90% were counted once. The leading ten clones occupy around 0.0099% of the sample. The sample was also linked to a second study, of human thymus T cells. According to the second study: In Finland, the donors were immunologically healthy infants who were having open corrective cardiac surgery for congenital heart defects. Thymus tissue was collected as surgical resects that were removed during corrective cardiac surgery. V and J gene segment usage appeared biased in both thymic and peripheral blood repertoires. According to the related research, thymic TCR repertoires were highly overlapping among unrelated individuals. The study described the TCR alpha and beta repertoires in roughly 8 infant thymus samples and a handful of matching peripheral blood samples. Donor ages ranging from about 6 to 244 days were recorded, and more than 5 male and a couple of female infants were included in the cohort. Thymocytes were mechanically released from the tissue and were stored as pellets of 10-30 million cells at -70 degrees C. A QIAsymphony instrument was used to extract genomic DNA from the frozen cell pellets. Using the immunoSEQ multiplex PCR assay, the TCRB and TCRAD loci were amplified from a standardized quantity of quality-controlled genomic DNA. The amplicons spanned the V(D)J region and were long enough to cover the CDR3 and allow V and J genes to be identified. Through the commercial immunoSEQ service, the amplicons were sequenced on an Illumina platform. Primer bias and sequencing errors were corrected using previously described methods, and TCRAD and TCRB definitions followed the IMGT database. immunoSEQ Analyzer 3.0 and VDJTools were used for repertoire analysis, which covered basic statistics, V/J segment usage, diversity estimates, rarefaction and pairwise overlap. Diversity was estimated with Chao1, ChaoE, Efron-Thisted, Shannon and inverse Simpson indices, and also on datasets down-sampled to the smallest sample. Repertoire overlap used strict matching of CDR3 nucleotide sequence, V gene and J gene, with Jaccard-based multidimensional scaling clustering. On average, around 780,000 unique TCRB clonotypes were obtained from thymus samples, compared with 75,000 to 90,000 from blood samples.

The chain was built from TRBV6-1 and TRBJ1-1; 8 bases in the middle match TRBD1. Sequenced input: thymocytes. The TCR was taken from a boy younger than two with a congenital heart defect. Donor details come from another sample of the same person, matched by shared clones. At the DNA level, the sequence is TGTGCCAGCAGTGAATCCCCGACAGGGGCGCCTGAAGCTTTCTTT. This sequence encodes CASSESPTGAPEAFF.